This TCR beta chain was retrieved from a study of beta chain features in type 1 diabetes. Every bit of the isolated RNA underwent reverse transcription, so sequencing read expressed TCRB transcripts. Libraries were prepared by immunoSEQ multiplex PCR; TCRdb keeps only in-frame clonotypes and omits some of them. Of hundreds of thousands of clones in the sample, roughly a sixth were seen once. About this clone itself: Antigen: not known.

Study-wide results and caveats: Sampled from patients, naive, central memory and Treg TCRB repertoires appeared more similar than those sampled from healthy donors.

In germline, CDR1 is SGDLS, CDR2 YYNGEE. The CDR3 has 16 amino acids. With 3 bases clipped from V and 0 bases from J, the junction kept 5 bases outside the gene matches. The sample was naive CD4+ T cells from blood. This chain joins TRBV9 and TRBJ1-4; 7 positions agree with TRBD1. The receptor's source is a man aged 18 to 29 in good health. The CDR3: CASSARDRSTNEKLFF. CDR3 DNA: TGTGCCAGCAGCGCCAGGGACAGATCAACTAATGAAAAACTGTTTTTT.